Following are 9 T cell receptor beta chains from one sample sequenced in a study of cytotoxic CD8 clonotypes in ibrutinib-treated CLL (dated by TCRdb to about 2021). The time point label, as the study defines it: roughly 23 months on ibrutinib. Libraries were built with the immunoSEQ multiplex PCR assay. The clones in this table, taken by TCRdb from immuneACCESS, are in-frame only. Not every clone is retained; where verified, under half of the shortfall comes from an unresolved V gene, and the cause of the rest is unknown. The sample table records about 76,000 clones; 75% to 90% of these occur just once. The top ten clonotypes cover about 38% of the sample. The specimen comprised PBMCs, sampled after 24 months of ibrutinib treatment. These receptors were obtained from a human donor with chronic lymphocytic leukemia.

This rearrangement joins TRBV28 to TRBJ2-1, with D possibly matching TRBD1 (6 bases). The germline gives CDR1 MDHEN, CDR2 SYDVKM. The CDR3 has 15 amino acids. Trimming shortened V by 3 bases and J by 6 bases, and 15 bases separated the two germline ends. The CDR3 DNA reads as TGTGCCAGCAGTTTGGGGGCGGCCCTCGGCAATGAGCAGTTCTTC. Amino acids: CASSLGAALGNEQFF.

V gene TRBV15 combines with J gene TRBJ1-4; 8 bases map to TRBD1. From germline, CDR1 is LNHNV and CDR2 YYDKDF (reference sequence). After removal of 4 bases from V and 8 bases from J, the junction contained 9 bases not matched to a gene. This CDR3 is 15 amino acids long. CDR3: CATSIIMTGEEKLFF. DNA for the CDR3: TGTGCCACCAGCATAATTATGACAGGGGAGGAAAAACTGTTTTTT.

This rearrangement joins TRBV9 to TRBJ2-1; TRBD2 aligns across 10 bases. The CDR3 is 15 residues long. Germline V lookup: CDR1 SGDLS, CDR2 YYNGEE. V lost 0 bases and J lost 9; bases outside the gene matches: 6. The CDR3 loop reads CASSVGLAGDGEQFF. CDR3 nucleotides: TGTGCCAGCAGCGTAGGGCTAGCGGGAGACGGTGAGCAGTTCTTC.

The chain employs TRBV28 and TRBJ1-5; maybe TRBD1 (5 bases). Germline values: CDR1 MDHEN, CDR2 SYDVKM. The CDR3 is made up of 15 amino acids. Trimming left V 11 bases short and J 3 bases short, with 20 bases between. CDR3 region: CAGGSRALFNQPQHF. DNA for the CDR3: TGTGCCGGGGGGTCGAGGGCACTTTTCAATCAGCCCCAGCATTTT.

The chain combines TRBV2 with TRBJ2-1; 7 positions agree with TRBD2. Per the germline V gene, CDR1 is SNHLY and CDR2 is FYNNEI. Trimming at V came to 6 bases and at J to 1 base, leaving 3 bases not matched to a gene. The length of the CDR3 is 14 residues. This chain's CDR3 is CASSGLVSYNEQFF. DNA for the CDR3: TGTGCCAGCAGCGGACTAGTGTCCTACAATGAGCAGTTCTTC. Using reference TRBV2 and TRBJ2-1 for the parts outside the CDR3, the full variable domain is EPEVTQTPSHQVTQMGQEVILRCVPISNHLYFYWYRQILGQKVEFLVSFYNNEISEKSEIFDDQFSVERPDGSNFTLKIRSTKLEDSAMYFCASSGLVSYNEQFFGPGTRLTVL.

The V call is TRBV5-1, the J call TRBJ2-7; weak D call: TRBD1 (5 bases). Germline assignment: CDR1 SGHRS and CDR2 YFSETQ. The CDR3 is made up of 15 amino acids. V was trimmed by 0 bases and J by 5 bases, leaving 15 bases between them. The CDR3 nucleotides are TGCGCCAGCAGCTTGGGAGGACAAACGGCAGACGAGCAGTACTTC. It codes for CASSLGGQTADEQYF.

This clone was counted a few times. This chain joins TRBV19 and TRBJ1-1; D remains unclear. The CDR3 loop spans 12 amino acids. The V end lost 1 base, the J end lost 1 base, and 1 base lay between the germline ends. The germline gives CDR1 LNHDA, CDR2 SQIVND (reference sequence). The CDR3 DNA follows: TGTGCCAGTAGTATAGGGAACACTGAAGCTTTCTTT. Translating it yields CASSIGNTEAFF.

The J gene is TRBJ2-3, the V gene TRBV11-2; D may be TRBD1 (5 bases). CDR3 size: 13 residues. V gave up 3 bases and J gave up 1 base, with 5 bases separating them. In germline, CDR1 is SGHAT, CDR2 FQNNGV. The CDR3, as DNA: TGTGCCAGCAGCTTCAGGGGCACAGATACGCAGTATTTT. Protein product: CASSFRGTDTQYF.

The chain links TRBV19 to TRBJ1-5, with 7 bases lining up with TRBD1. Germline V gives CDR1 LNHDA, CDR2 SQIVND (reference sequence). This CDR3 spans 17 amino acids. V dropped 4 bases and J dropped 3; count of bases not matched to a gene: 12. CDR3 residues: CASSNTPGQKYNQPQHF. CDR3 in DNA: TGTGCCAGTAGTAACACGCCGGGACAGAAATACAATCAGCCCCAGCATTTT.